The rows below give T cell receptor beta chains drawn from one sample of a study of identical twins. MiXCR, run by TCRdb on the 5' RACE reads, gives a single entry per CDR3 protein. Of hundreds of thousands of distinct CDR3 sequences in the sample, roughly 9.7% were seen once. Another study also made use of these data, one on yellow fever vaccine responses in identical twins.

The specimen sequenced was CD8+ T cells sorted from blood. These receptor sequences come from a woman aged 18-29 years in good health. Both conserved end residues are trimmed from each CDR3. Clone size appears in some rows only: once, few, many, or a class for an expanded clone.

CDR3,J,V,size
ASSLGGPNALNQPQH,TRBJ1-5,TRBV11-2,few
ASSFDREASYNSPLH,TRBJ1-6,TRBV27,few
SAAGQTDYEQY,TRBJ2-7,TRBV20-1,NA
ASAPGLANTGELF,TRBJ2-2,TRBV6-2/TRBV6-3,few
ASSMGLASSYEQY,TRBJ2-7,TRBV6-1,few
ASSLARGPLNEQF,TRBJ2-1,TRBV7-3,few
ASSLGGHNQPQH,TRBJ1-5,TRBV12-3/TRBV12-4,many
ASSLTDYEQY,TRBJ2-7,TRBV5-6,many
ASSYSKRVTQGGAETQY,TRBJ2-5,TRBV6-5,many
ASSLTTDKGQNAY,TRBJ2-7,TRBV5-1,few
ASSLVAAGYNEQF,TRBJ2-1,TRBV7-9,many
ASSVGWSYEQY,TRBJ2-7,TRBV12-3/TRBV12-4,many
ASSLAETDLTRDTQY,TRBJ2-3,TRBV5-1,NA
ASGLYPDTYNEQF,TRBJ2-1,TRBV12-5,many
ASSQDGTGGTDTQY,TRBJ2-3,TRBV4-3,many
ASSQETGTVGYEQY,TRBJ2-7,TRBV4-3,few